The clone carrying this TCR beta chain has just a few counts. Its antigen is as yet unknown. These data originate in a study of shared clonotypes between healthy human individuals. In the study overall: Participating donors consisted of two women and a few men aged 18 to 49. Regarding the study as a whole: Clonotype sharing among donors, it was expected, would be affected by sequencing depth.

Germline-derived CDR1 and CDR2 are SGHVS and FNYEAQ. V shed 4 bases and J shed 4 bases, with 17 bases lying between them. The CDR3 covers 15 residues. Unsorted PBMC DNA underwent sequencing on ten immunoSEQ deep assay plates. Authors' analysis steps: Filtering differed for immunoSEQ, which gave only junction sequences without quality scores. This table comes from immunoSEQ multiplex PCR, and its TCRdb copy is limited to in-frame clones, with some not included. The V and J calls and clone size are taken from that table; D and trimming were inferred from the DNA. The sample carries hundreds of thousands of clones, approximately 71% recorded once.

The sample taken for sequencing was PBMCs. The chain joins TRBV7-6 to TRBJ2-7; D assignment may be TRBD1 or TRBD2 (5 bases each). The TCR was taken from a woman aged 40-49 years in good health. Some clones in this sample may be carry-over from other donors' samples. In DNA form, the CDR3 reads TGTGCCAGCAGCTCATTACCGGGACCAGTATACGAGCAGTACTTC. As protein: CASSSLPGPVYEQYF.